Listed here are 18 T cell receptor beta chains from one sample, sequenced in a study of blood T cell repertoires in COVID-19. Sequenced by immunoSEQ multiplex PCR; TCRdb stores in-frame clones only, minus some. Of about 52,000 clones in the sample, nearly 90% are singletons; the top ten hold 4.5% to 6%. Source material: peripheral blood. The source of these receptors is a man between 60 and 75 years old with active COVID-19.

V usage is TRBV28 and J usage is TRBJ2-5; D unclear. V lost 6 bases to trimming and J lost 3 bases, with 14 bases between them. Germline CDR1 MDHEN, CDR2 SYDVKM. This CDR3 has 14 amino acids. The CDR3 bases are TGTGCCAGCAGGCCGCTCGGGTCGGAAGAGACCCAGTACTTC. Protein sequence: CASRPLGSEETQYF.

This clone was seen a handful of times. J is TRBJ1-1 and V is TRBV18; D not resolved. Germline lookup yields CDR1 KGHSH and CDR2 LQKENI. Trimming shortened V by 2 bases and J by 4 bases, and 5 bases separated the two germline ends. This CDR3 region has 12 residues. The CDR3, as DNA: TGTGCCAGCTCACCAGCCAGCACTGAAGCTTTCTTT. Translating gives CASSPASTEAFF.

V is TRBV6-5 and J is TRBJ1-5; TRBD1 is a possible D gene (6 bases). The CDR3 length is 15 residues. Germline V gene lookup returns CDR1 MNHEY and CDR2 SVGAGI. With 4 bases removed from V and 7 bases from J, the gap between germline ends came to 17 bases. The chain's CDR3 is CASSSRGPYGQPQHF. The CDR3 DNA sequence: TGTGCCAGCAGTTCGCGGGGGCCGTATGGCCAGCCCCAGCATTTT.

The table lists this clone with a few counts. This chain joins TRBV4-1 and TRBJ1-3, with D possibly TRBD1 on 6 matching bases. Trimming removed 1 base at V and 2 bases at J, with 9 bases between. The germline V gene has CDR1 MGHRA and CDR2 YSYEKL. The CDR3 loop spans 15 amino acids. CDR3 sequence (DNA): TGCGCCAGCAGCCAAGCCGGGACAACTGGAAACACCATATATTTT. This codes for CASSQAGTTGNTIYF.

V is TRBV19 and J is TRBJ2-3; 9 bases map to TRBD1. Germline CDR1 reads LNHDA; CDR2 reads SQIVND (reference sequence). Unmatched junction bases numbered 9, after V lost 5 bases and J lost 3 bases. CDR3 length: 16 amino acids. The CDR3 here is CASSPHRGRRTDTQYF. The CDR3 DNA sequence: TGTGCCAGTAGTCCCCACAGGGGGCGGAGGACAGATACGCAGTATTTT.

The chain uses TRBV7-9 and TRBJ1-3; 7 positions match TRBD1. With V trimmed by 2 bases and J by 4 bases, 5 bases remained unmatched. Germline V lookup: CDR1 SEHNR, CDR2 FQNEAQ (reference sequence). The CDR3 length is 15 residues. This chain's CDR3 is CASSLRTGGGNTIYF. CDR3 DNA sequence: TGTGCCAGCAGCTTAAGGACAGGAGGAGGAAACACCATATATTTT.

V and J are TRBV4-2 and TRBJ2-7; 12 positions match TRBD2. CDR1 is LGHNA and CDR2 is YNFKEQ in the germline V gene. Losses at the gene ends were 1 base for V and 4 bases for J; bases not matched to a gene: 5. CDR3 length: 16 amino acids. The CDR3 loop is CASSQASGRAGYEQYF. The CDR3 bases are TGTGCCAGCAGCCAAGCTAGCGGGAGGGCCGGGTACGAGCAGTACTTC.

CDR3 sequence reads: CARSLVAAEPYEQYF. For the CDR3, the DNA is TGTGCCAGAAGCTTGGTGGCGGCCGAACCCTACGAGCAGTACTTC. The J gene is TRBJ2-7, the V gene TRBV5-3; unclear D gene. TRBV5-3 is an ORF, with its function uncertain. The CDR3 has 15 residues. Trimming took 0 bases from V and 2 from J, leaving 12 bases between them.

The chain has TRBV28 and TRBJ2-5, with 7 positions matching TRBD1. V trimming: 5 bases; J trimming: 1 base; junction bases outside the gene matches: 4. The CDR3 sequence is 14 residues long. Germline V gene data show CDR1 as MDHEN and CDR2 as SYDVKM. The DNA of the CDR3 is TGTGCCAGCAGTAGGACAGGTGCCCAAGAGACCCAGTACTTC. Translating it yields CASSRTGAQETQYF.

V and J are TRBV10-3 and TRBJ2-3; 8 bases fit TRBD2. This CDR3 region has 15 residues. Germline V lookup: CDR1 ENHRY, CDR2 SYGVKD. Trimming at V came to 10 bases and at J to 0 bases, leaving 9 bases not matched to a gene. The CDR3 reads CATSTSGYSTDTQYF. The CDR3 DNA reads TGTGCCACAAGCACTAGCGGATATAGCACAGATACGCAGTATTTT.

The CDR3 sequence: CASRRKGDSGNTIYF. Written as DNA, the CDR3 is TGTGCCAGCAGGAGGAAGGGGGACTCTGGAAACACCATATATTTT. The chain couples TRBV2 to TRBJ1-3; D may be TRBD1 (6 bases). Trimming left V 6 bases short and J 0 bases short, with 12 bases between. The germline gives CDR1 SNHLY, CDR2 FYNNEI. CDR3 size: 15 residues. The full variable domain, with the rest looked up from reference TRBV2 and TRBJ1-3, is EPEVTQTPSHQVTQMGQEVILRCVPISNHLYFYWYRQILGQKVEFLVSFYNNEISEKSEIFDDQFSVERPDGSNFTLKIRSTKLEDSAMYFCASRRKGDSGNTIYFGEGSWLTVV.

This clone was picked up one time. This chain uses TRBV6-2 or TRBV6-3 with TRBJ2-5, with 8 bases identical to TRBD1. Trimming at V came to 6 bases and at J to 5 bases, leaving 11 bases not matched to a gene. Germline V gene data show CDR1 as MNHEY and CDR2 as SVGEGT. This CDR3 has 15 residues. CDR3 bases: TGTGCCAGCAGCCAAAGGACAGGGATCGCGGAGACCCAGTACTTC. Its translation: CASSQRTGIAETQYF.

As DNA, the CDR3 is TGTGCCATCAGTGGACAGGGTTCCTACGAGCAGTACTTC. Its protein product is CAISGQGSYEQYF. V is TRBV10-3 and J is TRBJ2-7; TRBD1 aligns across 7 bases. CDR1 and CDR2 from the germline V gene are ENHRY and SYGVKD. The CDR3 is 13 amino acids. The V gene end was trimmed by 4 bases and the J gene end by 1 base; junction bases not matched to a gene: 1.

The rearrangement uses TRBV19 and TRBJ1-2; D may be TRBD1 (6 bases). The CDR3 contains 15 residues. Germline CDR1 and CDR2: LNHDA and SQIVND (reference sequence). Trimming shortened V by 6 bases and J by 4 bases, and 18 bases separated the two germline ends. Here the CDR3 reads CASSTTGSRGYGYTF. As DNA, the CDR3 is TGTGCCAGTAGCACGACGGGGAGCAGGGGCTATGGCTACACCTTC.

The chain employs TRBV2 and TRBJ2-2; TRBD2 matches 12 bases. The junction had 9 bases not matched to a gene; V was cut back by 6 bases and J by 7 bases. This CDR3 contains 16 residues. CDR1 and CDR2 (germline): SNHLY, FYNNEI. CDR3 in DNA: TGTGCCAGCAGAGGATCGACTAGCGGGAGTGACGGGGAGCTGTTTTTT. It is translated as CASRGSTSGSDGELFF.

The chain combines TRBV5-1 with TRBJ2-1; 14 bases match TRBD2. The CDR3 contains 20 residues. Germline V gives CDR1 SGHRS, CDR2 YFSETQ. V lost 0 bases and J lost 8; bases outside the gene matches: 16. The CDR3 loop is CASSLGLAGGLIMTGDEQFF. In DNA form, the CDR3 reads TGCGCCAGCAGCTTGGGACTAGCGGGAGGGCTAATTATGACAGGAGATGAGCAGTTCTTC.

The CDR3 loop reads CSGGTSGQETQYF. DNA for the CDR3: TGCAGCGGCGGGACTAGCGGCCAAGAGACCCAGTACTTC. The rearrangement joins TRBV29-1 to TRBJ2-5; 11 bases line up with TRBD2. The CDR3 is 13 residues long. V gave up 7 bases and J gave up 1 base; unmatched junction bases: 2. The V gene's germline CDR1 is SQVTM and CDR2 ANQGSEA.

This clone was counted a few times. The CDR3 DNA sequence: TGTGCCAGCGCAGTCGGAGTTGGCCAGCCCCAGCATTTT. Protein: CASAVGVGQPQHF. The chain combines TRBV9 with TRBJ1-5; D ambiguous. V was clipped by 7 bases and J by 7 bases, with 15 bases between them. This CDR3 comprises 13 residues. The germline V gene encodes CDR1 SGDLS and CDR2 YYNGEE.